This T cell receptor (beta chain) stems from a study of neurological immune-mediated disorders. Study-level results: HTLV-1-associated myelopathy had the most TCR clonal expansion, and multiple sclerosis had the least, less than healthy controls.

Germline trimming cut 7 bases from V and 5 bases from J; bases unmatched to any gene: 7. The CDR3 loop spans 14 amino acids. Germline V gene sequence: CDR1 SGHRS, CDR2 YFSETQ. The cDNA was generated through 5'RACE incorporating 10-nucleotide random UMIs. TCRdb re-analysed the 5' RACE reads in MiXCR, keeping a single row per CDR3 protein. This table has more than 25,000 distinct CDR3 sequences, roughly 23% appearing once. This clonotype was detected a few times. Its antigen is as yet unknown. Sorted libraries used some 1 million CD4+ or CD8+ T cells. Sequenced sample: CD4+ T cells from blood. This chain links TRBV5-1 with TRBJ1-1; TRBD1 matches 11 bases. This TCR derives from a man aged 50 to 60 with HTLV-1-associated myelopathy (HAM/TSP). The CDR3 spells CASGQGAPGTEAFF. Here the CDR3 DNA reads TGCGCCAGCGGACAGGGGGCGCCGGGGACTGAAGCTTTCTTT.